This T cell receptor beta chain came from a study of blood T cell repertoires in COVID-19. On the study more broadly: The United States, Italy and Spain were the sources of the acute and convalescent COVID-19 samples. In each case, the material was cDNA or gDNA derived from T cells, B-cell-depleted T cells, or PBMCs.

Per the study methods: Amplifying reference gene primers gave estimates of nucleated cell counts. Generated by immunoSEQ multiplex PCR, the TCRdb table keeps only in-frame clones and is missing some. That table supplies the V and J calls and clone size; D and trimming were determined from the DNA. This sample has about 86,000 clones, with approximately 87% found just once. V lost 2 bases, J lost 5 bases, and 7 bases stayed unmatched. CDR3 length: 15 amino acids. CDR1 is SGHNT, CDR2 YYREEE, per germline (reference sequence). Material for sequencing was peripheral blood. The rearrangement links TRBV5-4 to TRBJ1-2, with TRBD1 identical over 9 bases. This TCR derives from a human donor in a cohort sampled during active COVID-19. This CDR3 reads CASSLGTGREYGYTF. The CDR3 DNA is TGTGCCAGCAGCTTAGGGACAGGGAGGGAATATGGCTACACCTTC. The whole variable domain, filled in from reference TRBV5-4 and TRBJ1-2, reads ETGVTQSPTHLIKTRGQQVTLRCSSQSGHNTVSWYQQALGQGPQFIFQYYREEENGRGNFPPRFSGLQFPNYSSELNVNALELDDSALYLCASSLGTGREYGYTFGSGTRLTVV.